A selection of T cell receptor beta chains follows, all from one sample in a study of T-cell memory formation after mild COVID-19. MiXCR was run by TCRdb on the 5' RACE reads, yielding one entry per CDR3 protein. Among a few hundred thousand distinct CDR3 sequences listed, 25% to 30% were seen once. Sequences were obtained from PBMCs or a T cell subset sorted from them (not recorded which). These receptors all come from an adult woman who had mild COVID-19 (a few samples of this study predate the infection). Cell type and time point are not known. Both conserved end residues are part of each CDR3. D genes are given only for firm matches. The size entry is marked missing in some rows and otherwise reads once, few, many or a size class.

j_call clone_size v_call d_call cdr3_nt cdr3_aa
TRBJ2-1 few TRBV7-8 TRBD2 TGTGCCAGCAGCTTAGATCCTAGCGGGTTACCCTCCAATGAGCAGTTCTTC CASSLDPSGLPSNEQFF
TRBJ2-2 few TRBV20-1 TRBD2 TGCAGTGCTAGGGGGTCGCGGGGGGCGAACACCGGGGAGCTGTTTTTT CSARGSRGANTGELFF
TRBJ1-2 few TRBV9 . TGTGCCAGCAGCCCCTCCTCCAACTATGGCTACACCTTC CASSPSSNYGYTF
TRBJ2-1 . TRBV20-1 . TGCAGTGCTAGAGATCCACGCTACAATGAGCAGTTCTTC CSARDPRYNEQFF
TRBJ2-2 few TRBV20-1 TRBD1 TGCAGTGCACCGGGACAGGGCTACACCGGGGAGCTGTTTTTT CSAPGQGYTGELFF
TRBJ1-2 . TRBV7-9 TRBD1 TGTGCCAGCAGCGTGACAGGGGATGGCTACACCTTC CASSVTGDGYTF
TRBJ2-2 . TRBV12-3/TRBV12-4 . TGTGCCAGCAGTCCGGGTGGGGGGAATCAGGACACCGGGGAGCTGTTTTTT CASSPGGGNQDTGELFF
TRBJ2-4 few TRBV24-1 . TGTGCCACCCCAACCCTCCCGGCGGACATTCAGTACTTC CATPTLPADIQYF
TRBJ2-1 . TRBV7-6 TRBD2 TGTGCCAGCAGCTTGAGGGGTAAACCGGGACTAGAAAACAATGAGCAGTTCTTC CASSLRGKPGLENNEQFF
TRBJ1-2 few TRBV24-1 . TGTGCCACCAGTGACCTCTATGGCTACACCTTC CATSDLYGYTF
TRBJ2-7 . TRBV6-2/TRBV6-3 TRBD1 TGTGCCAGCAGTTACTCCCTGGGACAGCCCCGCTCCTACGAGCAGTACTTC CASSYSLGQPRSYEQYF
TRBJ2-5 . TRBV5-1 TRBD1 TGCGCCAGCAGCGTGCACGGGACAGGGGTTGGTGAGACCCAGTACTTC CASSVHGTGVGETQYF
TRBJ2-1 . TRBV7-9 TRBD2 TGTGCCAGCAGCTTAGCAGGAGCGGGGTCCTACAATGAGCAGTTCTTC CASSLAGAGSYNEQFF
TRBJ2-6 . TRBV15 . TGTGCCACCAGCAGAGATGGCAGGGACCACTCTGGGGCCAACGTCCTGACTTTC CATSRDGRDHSGANVLTF
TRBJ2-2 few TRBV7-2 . TGTGCCAGCAGCTATCTACGGGACACCGGGGAGCTGTTTTTT CASSYLRDTGELFF
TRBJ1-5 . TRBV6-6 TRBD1 TGTGCCAGCAGTCTTACCACACTACAGGGGATTAGCAATCAGCCCCAGCATTTT CASSLTTLQGISNQPQHF
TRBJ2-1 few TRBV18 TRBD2 TGTGCCAGCTCACCGGGAGGGATCAACAATGAGCAGTTCTTC CASSPGGINNEQFF
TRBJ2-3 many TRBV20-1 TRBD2 TGCAGTACGACAAGCGGGACCACAGATACGCAGTATTTT CSTTSGTTDTQYF
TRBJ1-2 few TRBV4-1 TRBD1 TGCGCCAGCAGCCAACTATCCGCCGGACAGGGGTACTATGGCTACACCTTC CASSQLSAGQGYYGYTF
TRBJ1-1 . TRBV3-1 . TGTGCCAGCAGCCCCACCCAGCTCTTGAACACTGAAGCTTTCTTT CASSPTQLLNTEAFF
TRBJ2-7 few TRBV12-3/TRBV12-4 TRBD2 TGTGCCAGCAGTTTAGGACTAGCGGGCTGGGAGCAGTACTTC CASSLGLAGWEQYF
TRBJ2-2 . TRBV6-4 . TGTGCCAGCAGATTAACTAGTCTGGCAAACACCGGGGAGCTGTTTTTT CASRLTSLANTGELFF
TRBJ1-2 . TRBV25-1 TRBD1 TGTGCCAGCAGTGAATCGGGAGGGACAGGGGCTGGCTACACCTTC CASSESGGTGAGYTF
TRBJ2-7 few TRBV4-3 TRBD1 TGCGCCAGCAGCCAGCGACAGGGGGACACCTACGAGCAGTACTTC CASSQRQGDTYEQYF
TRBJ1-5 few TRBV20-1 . TGCAGTGCTAGTACAGTATATAGCAATCAGCCCCAGCATTTT CSASTVYSNQPQHF
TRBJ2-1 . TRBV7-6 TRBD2 TGTGCCAGCAGCCCAACCCCTATACTAGCGGGATCTGACAATGAGCAGTTCTTC CASSPTPILAGSDNEQFF
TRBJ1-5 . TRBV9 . TGTGCCAGCAGCGTAGGGCCGGGCGGCGATCAGCCCCAGCATTTT CASSVGPGGDQPQHF
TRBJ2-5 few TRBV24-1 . TGTGCCACCAGCCGGGACTCCCGGGCCCAGTACTTC CATSRDSRAQYF
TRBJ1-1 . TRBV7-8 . TGTGCCAGCAGGGCGGCCCAGGGGATGAACACTGAAGCTTTCTTT CASRAAQGMNTEAFF
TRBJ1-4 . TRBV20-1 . TGCAGTGCCACCAACGGGTACGAAAAACTGTTTTTT CSATNGYEKLFF
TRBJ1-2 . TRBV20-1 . TGCAGTACCGACCCGGGACACAACTATGGCTACACCTTC CSTDPGHNYGYTF
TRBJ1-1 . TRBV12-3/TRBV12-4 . TGTGCCAGCAGTCCCAACAGGGTAGGAGCTTTCTTT CASSPNRVGAFF
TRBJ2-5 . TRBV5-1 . TGCGCCAGCAGCACGATAGCAGAGCCTGGAGAGACCCAGTACTTC CASSTIAEPGETQYF
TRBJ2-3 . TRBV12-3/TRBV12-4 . TGTGCCAGCAGTTCTACAGGGGGGGTCACAGATACGCAGTATTTT CASSSTGGVTDTQYF
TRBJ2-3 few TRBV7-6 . TGTGCCAGCAGCTTAGGGGCCGGGGACTTGGGAAATACGCAGTATTTT CASSLGAGDLGNTQYF
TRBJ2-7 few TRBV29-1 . TGCAGCGTTGGACAATCGAAGGACGAGCAGTACTTC CSVGQSKDEQYF
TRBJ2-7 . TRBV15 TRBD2 TGTGCCACCAGAGCGGCTAGCGGGGCGTACGAGCAGTACTTC CATRAASGAYEQYF
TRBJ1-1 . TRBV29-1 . TGCAGCGCCTTGGCGGGCTCGGGGAACACTGAAGCTTTCTTT CSALAGSGNTEAFF
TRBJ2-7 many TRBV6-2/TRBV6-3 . TGTGCCAGCAGTTACTCTGGGGCCTACGAGCAGTACTTC CASSYSGAYEQYF
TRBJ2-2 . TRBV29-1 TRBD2 TGCAGCGTGACTAGCTCAAACACCGGGGAGCTGTTTTTT CSVTSSNTGELFF
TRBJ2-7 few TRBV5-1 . TGCGCCAGCAGCGCGCCGGGACGGTCATCCTACGAGCAGTACTTC CASSAPGRSSYEQYF
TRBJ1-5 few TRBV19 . TGTGCCAGTAGTATAGTGGGGGCCAGGGCCCATCAGCCCCAGCATTTT CASSIVGARAHQPQHF
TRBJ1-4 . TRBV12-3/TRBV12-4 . TGTGCCAGCAGTCCACAGGGCGTCTTAGAAGAAAAACTGTTTTTT CASSPQGVLEEKLFF
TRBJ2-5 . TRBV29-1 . TGCAGCGTCGCAAAGGGGGGTAGGGAGACCCAGTACTTC CSVAKGGRETQYF
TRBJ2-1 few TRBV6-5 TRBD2 TGTGCCAGCCGCGCGGCGGGAGGTGCGCGAAATGAGCAGTTCTTC CASRAAGGARNEQFF
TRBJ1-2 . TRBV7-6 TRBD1 TGTGCCAGCAGCTTAATCGCGACAGGGGGCACAGGCTACACCTTC CASSLIATGGTGYTF
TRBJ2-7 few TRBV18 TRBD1 TGTGCCAGCTCACGCCGGGACAGGGGTACCTACGAGCAGTACTTC CASSRRDRGTYEQYF
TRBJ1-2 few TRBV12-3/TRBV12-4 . TGTGCCAGCAGTTTAAACGTCGGCGGTGGGACCTATGGCTACACCTTC CASSLNVGGGTYGYTF
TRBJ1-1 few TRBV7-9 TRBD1 TGTGCCAGCAGCAAGGGGGCCAGGAACACTGAAGCTTTCTTT CASSKGARNTEAFF
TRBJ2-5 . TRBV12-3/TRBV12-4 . TGTGCCAGCAGTTTGACAAAGGTGGCCCAGTACTTC CASSLTKVAQYF
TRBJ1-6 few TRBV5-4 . TGTGCCAGCAGCTCAGACAGGAACTCCTATAATTCACCCCTCCACTTT CASSSDRNSYNSPLHF
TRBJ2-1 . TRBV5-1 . TGCGCCAGCAGTCACGAGGCCGGGCGAAATGAGCAGTTCTTC CASSHEAGRNEQFF
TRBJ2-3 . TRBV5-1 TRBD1 TGCGCCAGCAGCAAAGACAGGGGAAGCACAGATACGCAGTATTTT CASSKDRGSTDTQYF
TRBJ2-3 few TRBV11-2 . TGTGCCAGCAGTTCTCGGCCCCTAGGCACAGATACGCAGTATTTT CASSSRPLGTDTQYF